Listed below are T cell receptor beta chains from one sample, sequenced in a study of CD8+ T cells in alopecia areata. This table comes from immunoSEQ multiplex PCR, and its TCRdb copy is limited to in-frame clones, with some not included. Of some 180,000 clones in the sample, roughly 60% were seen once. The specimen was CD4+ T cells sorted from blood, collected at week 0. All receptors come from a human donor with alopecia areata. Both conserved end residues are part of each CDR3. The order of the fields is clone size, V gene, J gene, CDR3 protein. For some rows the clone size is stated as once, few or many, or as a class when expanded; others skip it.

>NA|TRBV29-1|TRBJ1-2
CSVRRTDQGGYTF
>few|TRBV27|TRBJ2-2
CASSFRAMNTGELFF
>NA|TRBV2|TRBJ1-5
CASSEWGGQPQHF
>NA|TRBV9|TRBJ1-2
CASSVSGRGYTF
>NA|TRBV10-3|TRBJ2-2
CATRVSGELFF
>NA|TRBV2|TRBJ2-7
CASVPRAVSYEQYF
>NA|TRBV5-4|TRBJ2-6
CASSSLQGFSGANVLTF
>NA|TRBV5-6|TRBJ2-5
CASSLLAGPEETQYF
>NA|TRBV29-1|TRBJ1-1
CSGRGPRDELGAFF
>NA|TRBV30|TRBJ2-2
CAWSPTGPNTGELFF
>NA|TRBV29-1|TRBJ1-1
CSVLTGNTEAFF
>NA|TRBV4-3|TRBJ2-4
CASSQDPGPIQYF
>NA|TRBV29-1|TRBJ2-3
CSVSGAPYTDTQYF
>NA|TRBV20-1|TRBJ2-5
CSAKGETQYF
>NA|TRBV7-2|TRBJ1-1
CASSLTGGGEAFF